The text below deals with one TCR beta chain. Its target is not known. Sequencing was performed with immunoSEQ multiplex PCR; in TCRdb, only in-frame clones are kept and a portion is missing. The sample consists of roughly 30,000 clones, just under 85% of them appearing once. The sample comes from a study of a mutant IDH1 vaccine in newly diagnosed glioma. Across the whole study: Initiation of the vaccine course occurred 4-6 weeks after radiotherapy alone, or alongside temozolomide cycles.

Documented time point: week 5, during vaccination. The content of each vaccine dose was 300 ug of mutant IDH1 20-mer peptide, and topical imiquimod accompanied it. Trimming shortened V by 2 bases and J by 7 bases, and 10 bases separated the two germline ends. CDR1 and CDR2 (germline): SGHNT, YYREEE (reference sequence). This CDR3 has 14 amino acids. Sequenced here: PBMCs, sampled from a glioma patient whose treatment included an IDH1 peptide vaccine. This receptor was taken from a man aged 25-45 years with glioma. The rearrangement uses TRBV5-4 and TRBJ1-6; tentative D call: TRBD1 (5 bases). The CDR3 nucleotides are TGTGCCAGCAGCTTCGGCCAGGGAAATTCACCCCTCCACTTT. Translation gives CASSFGQGNSPLHF.